This record concerns one TCR beta chain sequence. The antigen remains undetermined. Germline V gene data show CDR1 as SGHAT and CDR2 as FQDESV (reference sequence). This CDR3 contains 13 residues. V was clipped by 4 bases and J by 4 bases, with 7 bases between them. This sample was taken from a study of T cell responses to AZD1222 COVID-19 vaccine. Study-wide points: Among spike-specific TCRs, nearly half reportedly target unmutated variant regions.

Assay: immunoSEQ multiplex PCR; the TCRdb copy retains only in-frame clones and omits some. The profile shows 95,000 to 100,000 clones, roughly nine tenths of them singletons. Sequenced here: peripheral blood, sampled 28 days after the second AZD1222 dose. This receptor was identified in an adult who received the AZD1222 COVID-19 vaccine. V is TRBV11-1 and J is TRBJ2-2; D unclear. The CDR3 DNA is TGTGCCAGCAGCTCGTCAGTCACCGGGGAGCTGTTTTTT. It encodes CASSSSVTGELFF.